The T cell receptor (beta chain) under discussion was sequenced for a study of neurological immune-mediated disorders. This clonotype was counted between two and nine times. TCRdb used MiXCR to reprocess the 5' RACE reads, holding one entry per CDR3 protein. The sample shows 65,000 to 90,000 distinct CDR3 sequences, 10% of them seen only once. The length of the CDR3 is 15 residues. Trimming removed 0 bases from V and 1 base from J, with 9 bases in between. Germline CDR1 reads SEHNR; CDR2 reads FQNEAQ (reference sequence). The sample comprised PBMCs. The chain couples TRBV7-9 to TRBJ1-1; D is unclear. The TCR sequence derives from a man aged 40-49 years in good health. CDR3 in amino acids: CASSLAKEKNTEAFF. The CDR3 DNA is TGTGCCAGCAGCTTAGCGAAGGAAAAGAACACTGAAGCTTTCTTT.